Reported below is one TCR beta chain. Its specificity is not known. This sample is part of a study of cytomegalovirus exposure and HLA in healthy donors. The PCR used 60 Vbeta and 13 Jbeta primers. Libraries were prepared by immunoSEQ multiplex PCR; TCRdb keeps only in-frame clonotypes and omits some of them. This sample has around 180,000 clones, with approximately 81% found just once. Study results and limitations: Using the classifier, cytomegalovirus status was reportedly diagnosed with high specificity and sensitivity. Some V segments, including TRBV6-2 and TRBV6-3, were excluded as indistinguishable.

This CDR3 spans 12 amino acids. V was trimmed by 1 base and J by 3 bases, leaving 4 bases between them. Germline CDR1 is SGHNT and CDR2 is YYREEE (reference sequence). This sequence originates from a boy aged 2-9 years in good health and CMV-seronegative. Sequenced: PBMCs. This chain links TRBV5-4 with TRBJ1-1, with no clear D. The CDR3 spells CASSLRDTEAFF. The CDR3 DNA is TGTGCCAGCAGCTTGAGAGACACTGAAGCTTTCTTT.